The clone carrying this TCR beta chain was seen repeatedly, ten times or more. The antigen is undetermined. At one end the junction does not follow the germline gene, possibly because of a read error. Blood was drawn at first hyperthyroidism diagnosis, before any ophthalmopathy symptoms. Regions amplified from RNA transcripts were the TCR beta CDR3 regions. HTBI primers were the set used in a first-round RT-PCR of the TCR CDR3. MiXCR, applied by TCRdb to the multiplex PCR reads, yields one record per CDR3 protein. The table lists approximately 620,000 distinct CDR3 sequences, approximately 14% of them singletons. The data belong to a study of T cells in Graves' hyperthyroidism and ophthalmopathy. CDR3 size: 14 residues. CDR1 is SNHLY and CDR2 is FYNNEI in the germline V gene. Notes on the study in general: A 13 V-J model separated ophthalmopathy from stable hyperthyroidism.

The rearrangement uses TRBV2 and TRBJ2-1, with D perhaps TRBD2 (5 bases). This receptor was taken from a young woman with Graves' hyperthyroidism that later progressed to Graves' ophthalmopathy. Sequencing input: blood. The chain's CDR3 is CARGTGGSSNEQFF. The CDR3 DNA follows: TGTGCCAGGGGAACCGGCGGGTCCTCCAATGAGCAGTTCTTC.